Below, 8 T cell receptor beta chains from the same sample are listed, as sequenced in a study of T cell clonality in common variable immunodeficiency. Produced via immunoSEQ multiplex PCR; TCRdb's table is partial and in-frame only. The counts give more than 35,000 clones, none of them seen only once; 0.95% is held by the top ten. Sequencing was carried out using peripheral blood mononuclear cells. The receptor set was obtained from a person aged 18-70 years in good health.

This clone was picked up many times. The CDR3 goes on 3 residues after the read ends, and that part is filled in from the germline J gene. The chain links TRBV7-3 to TRBJ1-1; possible D gene TRBD1, 5 bases. Germline V CDR1 and CDR2: SGHTA, FQGTGA. The length of the CDR3 is 14 residues. The V and J ends lost 2 bases and 4 bases respectively, with 11 bases between them. This CDR3 reads CASSLGPQGTEAFF. The covered CDR3 bases are TGTGCCAGCAGCTTAGGTCCTCAGGGCACTGAA.

This clone was recorded at least ten times. The read comes to an end 3 residues before the CDR3 does, leaving the germline J gene to fill in the end. V gene TRBV3-1 (or the pseudogene TRBV3-2) combines with J gene TRBJ2-2; 7 positions agree with TRBD1. Germline-derived CDR1 and CDR2 are LGHDT and YNNKEL (reference sequence). J was trimmed by 3 bases and V by 2 bases; bases with no gene match: 3. CDR3 length equals 15 residues. CDR3 bases read: TGTGCCAGCAGCCAAACAGGGGTGGACACCGGGGAG. Amino acid sequence: CASSQTGVDTGE. The CDR3 in full is CASSQTGVDTGELFF.

Turning to this clone: Coverage ceases 3 residues before the CDR3 finishes, and the germline J gene fills in the end. V gene TRBV7-9 combines with J gene TRBJ2-7, with D possibly being TRBD1 (6 bases). Germline CDR1 and CDR2: SEHNR and FQNEAQ (reference sequence). The CDR3 spans 14 residues. Trimming cost V 4 bases and J 6 bases, with 16 bases left between them. The CDR3 region is CASSSGTSISEQYF. The covered CDR3 bases are TGTGCCAGCAGCTCCGGGACATCGATCAGCGAG.

This clone was observed at least ten times. The read finishes 3 residues shy of the CDR3 end, and the germline J gene is used to complete it. The genes are TRBV7-9 and TRBJ1-1; the D is unclear. The CDR3 is 11 residues long. Trimming removed 6 bases from V and 4 bases from J, with 6 bases in between. Germline V lookup: CDR1 SEHNR, CDR2 FQNEAQ (reference sequence). The chain's CDR3 is CASRQITEAFF. The sequenced part of the CDR3 DNA is TGTGCCAGCAGACAGATCACTGAA.

This clone was recorded many times. The observed sequence ends 3 residues before the CDR3 terminus, with the missing tail filled in from the germline J gene. The gene calls are TRBV12-3 or TRBV12-4 and TRBJ2-1, with 9 bases identical to TRBD1. This CDR3 is built from 17 residues. Unmatched junction bases numbered 12, after V lost 4 bases and J lost 5 bases. The CDR3 region is CASSSLTIQGADNEQFF. CDR3 DNA, as far as it was read: TGTGCCAGCAGTTCATTAACGATACAGGGGGCCGACAATGAG.

This clone was recorded many times. The read finishes 3 residues shy of the CDR3 end, and the germline J gene is used to complete it. The chain uses TRBV20-1 and TRBJ2-3; D may be TRBD1 (6 bases). V was trimmed by 6 bases and J by 4 bases, leaving 20 bases between them. The length of the CDR3 is 15 residues. Germline-derived CDR1 and CDR2 are DFQATT and SNEGSKA (reference sequence). The covered CDR3 bases are TGCAGTGCCGATGGACAGTTAGTAACCCCAGATACG. This translates into CSADGQLVTPDT. The CDR3 reads in full as CSADGQLVTPDTQYF.

This clone was seen at least ten times. The observed sequence ends 3 residues before the CDR3 terminus, with the missing tail filled in from the germline J gene. The chain has TRBV20-1 and TRBJ2-2; D is possibly TRBD1 (6 bases). Trimming took off 7 bases at V and 4 bases at J, with 7 bases between the two ends. Per the germline V gene, CDR1 is DFQATT and CDR2 is SNEGSKA (reference sequence). The CDR3 is made up of 11 amino acids. The CDR3 is CSVQGTGELFF. Partial CDR3 DNA: TGCAGTGTACAGGGCACCGGGGAG.

The table lists this clone with many counts. The CDR3 end lies 3 residues beyond the end of the read and is filled in from the germline J gene. V is TRBV12-3 or TRBV12-4 and J is TRBJ2-2; 7 positions agree with TRBD2. The CDR3 is 16 residues long. The V gene end was trimmed by 6 bases and the J gene end by 1 base; junction bases not matched to a gene: 8. The CDR3 DNA, read in part, is TGTGCCAGCAGCTCTCGGGCTAGCGGGAACACCGGGGAG. Translation gives CASSSRASGNTGE. The CDR3 in full is CASSSRASGNTGELFF.